Each of the 17 T cell receptor beta chains below was sequenced from the same sample in a study of Graves' ophthalmopathy and Graves' hyperthyroidism. RNA transcripts were the source from which TCR beta CDR3 regions were amplified. HTBI primers served in a first-round RT-PCR, which a second-round multiplex PCR followed. TCRdb passed the multiplex PCR reads through MiXCR, listing each CDR3 protein once. The sample comprises about 210,000 distinct CDR3 sequences, roughly 27% of which are singletons, and approximately 9% rests with the top ten. The sequencing sample was made of peripheral blood. The receptors stem from a man between 45 and 60 years old with Graves' ophthalmopathy.

This clonotype was seen ten or more times. The rearrangement uses TRBV29-1 and TRBJ1-1, with D unclear. Germline lookup yields CDR1 SQVTM and CDR2 ANQGSEA. The CDR3 totals 11 residues. V was cut by 4 bases and J by 1 base, with 4 bases left in between. In DNA, the CDR3 is TGCAGCGTTGCTGAGAACACTGAAGCTTTCTTT. It yields the protein CSVAENTEAFF.

This clonotype was seen at least ten times. The CDR3 sequence is CASSPGTFGDLRELFF. The DNA for the CDR3 is TGTGCCAGCAGCCCGGGGACATTCGGTGATTTGAGGGAGCTGTTTTTT. The rearrangement uses TRBV7-8 and TRBJ2-2; D might be TRBD1 (6 bases). CDR3 size: 16 residues. V lost 5 bases, J lost 9 bases, and 22 bases lay in between. Per germline, CDR1 SGHVS and CDR2 FQNEAQ.

This clonotype has at least ten counts. The rearrangement uses TRBV2 and TRBJ1-1; D ambiguous. The V gene's germline CDR1 is SNHLY and CDR2 FYNNEI. The CDR3 is 11 residues long. The V end lost 5 bases, the J end lost 7 bases, and 8 bases lay between the germline ends. CDR3 in amino acids: CASSINHEAFF. CDR3 coding DNA: TGTGCCAGCAGTATTAACCATGAAGCTTTCTTT.

In its sample, this clonotype was seen many times. The CDR3, as DNA: TGTGCCAGCAGCCACCCAGACACCGATAGCAATCAGCCCCAGCATTTT. Protein sequence: CASSHPDTDSNQPQHF. The V call is TRBV12-3 or TRBV12-4, the J call TRBJ1-5; D not resolved. The CDR3 is 16 residues long. Trimming stripped 6 bases from V and 0 bases from J, with 15 bases between.

This clonotype was recorded many times. This sequence joins TRBV19 and TRBJ2-7; 9 bases agree with TRBD1. The germline CDR1 and CDR2 sequences are LNHDA and SQIVND (reference sequence). V lost 3 bases, J lost 7 bases, and 1 base stayed unmatched. This CDR3 has 12 residues. The CDR3 sequence: CASSMGTGEQYF. The CDR3 DNA sequence: TGTGCCAGTAGTATGGGGACAGGGGAGCAGTACTTC.

Many counts were recorded for this clonotype. This sequence joins TRBV20-1 and TRBJ2-2; TRBD1 agrees at 9 bases. Germline lookup yields CDR1 DFQATT and CDR2 SNEGSKA (reference sequence). The CDR3 covers 17 residues. V trimming: 0 bases; J trimming: 5 bases; junction bases outside the gene matches: 10. The CDR3 nucleotides are TGCAGTGCTAGAGATCTTTTGGGGGACAGGGCTACCGGGGAGCTGTTTTTT. Protein: CSARDLLGDRATGELFF.

This clonotype was detected many times. The genes are TRBV28 and TRBJ2-5, with D perhaps assigned TRBD1 or TRBD2 (5 bases each). The CDR3 consists of 14 residues. Germline V gives CDR1 MDHEN, CDR2 SYDVKM. The V end was cut by 4 bases, the J end by 2 bases, with 11 bases between. The chain's CDR3 is CASSSPRGQETQYF. CDR3 in DNA: TGTGCCAGCAGTTCCCCGAGGGGACAAGAGACCCAGTACTTC.

The rearrangement uses TRBV20-1 and TRBJ1-5; TRBD1 is a possible D gene (5 bases). CDR1 DFQATT and CDR2 SNEGSKA come from the germline V gene (reference sequence). V was shortened by 5 bases and J by 1 base, with 12 bases between the two germline ends. The CDR3 consists of 14 residues. The CDR3 sequence: CSAGGHPSNQPQHF. The CDR3 nucleotides read TGCAGTGCTGGAGGACACCCAAGCAATCAGCCCCAGCATTTT.

The chain is built from TRBV9 and TRBJ2-2; D is possibly TRBD1 (5 bases). The germline V gene encodes CDR1 SGDLS and CDR2 YYNGEE. Trimming pared 3 bases from V and 7 bases from J, leaving 16 bases between. CDR3 size: 15 residues. Here the CDR3 DNA reads TGTGCCAGCAGCGCAGGGCCCGGCGAGAGCGGGGAGCTGTTTTTT. Translating gives CASSAGPGESGELFF.

This clonotype was detected once. CDR3 DNA sequence: TGCAGTGCTAGTCTCGGCAATCAGCCCCAGCATTTT. Its protein is CSASLGNQPQHF. The chain carries TRBV20-1 and TRBJ1-5; D remains unclear. This CDR3 has 12 residues. V dropped 3 bases and J dropped 2 bases, with 5 bases sitting between them. CDR1 is DFQATT and CDR2 is SNEGSKA in the germline V gene (reference sequence).

The sample holds many counts of this clonotype. The J gene is TRBJ2-4, the V gene TRBV6-4; D is possibly TRBD1 or TRBD2 (5 bases each). Per the germline V gene, CDR1 is MRHNA and CDR2 is SNTAGT. Trimming stripped 6 bases from V and 8 bases from J, with 11 bases between. The CDR3 runs 12 residues. The CDR3 nucleotides are TGTGCCAGCAGCGCGCAGGGAGACATTCAGTACTTC. Its protein is CASSAQGDIQYF.

This clonotype was found many times. V and J are TRBV20-1 and TRBJ2-7; D tentatively reads TRBD1 or TRBD2 (5 bases each). This CDR3 is built from 15 residues. CDR1 and CDR2 (germline): DFQATT, SNEGSKA (reference sequence). The V end was cut by 1 base, the J end by 2 bases, with 15 bases between. For the CDR3, the DNA is TGCAGTGCTAGAGGATTCGGTGGGGGAGCCTACGAGCAGTACTTC. Amino acids: CSARGFGGGAYEQYF.

CDR3 residues: CASSQAWAGQETQYF. The CDR3 DNA sequence: TGCGCCAGCAGCCAAGCGTGGGCAGGGCAAGAGACCCAGTACTTC. The rearrangement uses TRBV4-1 and TRBJ2-5; perhaps TRBD1 as D (5 bases). Germline loops: CDR1 MGHRA, CDR2 YSYEKL. V lost 1 base to trimming and J lost 2 bases, with 11 bases between them. CDR3 length: 15 residues.

The table lists this clonotype with many counts. The chain uses TRBV25-1 and TRBJ1-3, with 9 bases aligning to TRBD1. Germline V lookup: CDR1 MGHDK, CDR2 SYGVNS. The CDR3 runs to 16 residues. Trimming at V came to 6 bases and at J to 0 bases, leaving 6 bases not matched to a gene. This CDR3 reads CASSAGTGFSGNTIYF. CDR3 nucleotides: TGTGCCAGCAGCGCCGGGACAGGGTTCTCTGGAAACACCATATATTTT.

The chain uses TRBV5-1 and TRBJ2-7; D is unclear. V dropped 4 bases and J dropped 1 base, with 12 bases sitting between them. CDR3 size: 14 residues. Looked up from germline, CDR1 is SGHRS and CDR2 is YFSETQ. The CDR3 protein is CASSPKEYSYEQYF. DNA for the CDR3: TGCGCCAGCAGCCCTAAAGAGTATTCCTACGAGCAGTACTTC.

Ten or more counts support this clonotype. This chain links TRBV30 with TRBJ1-1; D is possibly TRBD1 (6 bases). Deletions cut 4 bases from V and 5 bases from J, with 17 bases between. CDR1 and CDR2 (germline): GTSNPN, SVGIG (reference sequence). This CDR3 region has 14 residues. CDR3 nucleotide sequence: TGTGCCTGGACCCCCCTCCAGGGGAGGACTGAAGCTTTCTTT. Translated: CAWTPLQGRTEAFF.

This clonotype is a singleton in its sample. The J gene is TRBJ1-2, the V gene TRBV20-1; no clear D gene. Germline CDR1 DFQATT, CDR2 SNEGSKA (reference sequence). The CDR3 has 15 residues. V was shortened by 3 bases and J by 5 bases, with 19 bases between the two germline ends. The CDR3 sequence: CSASPSGSGGYGYTF. CDR3 bases: TGCAGTGCTAGTCCCTCGGGATCCGGCGGGTATGGCTACACCTTC.